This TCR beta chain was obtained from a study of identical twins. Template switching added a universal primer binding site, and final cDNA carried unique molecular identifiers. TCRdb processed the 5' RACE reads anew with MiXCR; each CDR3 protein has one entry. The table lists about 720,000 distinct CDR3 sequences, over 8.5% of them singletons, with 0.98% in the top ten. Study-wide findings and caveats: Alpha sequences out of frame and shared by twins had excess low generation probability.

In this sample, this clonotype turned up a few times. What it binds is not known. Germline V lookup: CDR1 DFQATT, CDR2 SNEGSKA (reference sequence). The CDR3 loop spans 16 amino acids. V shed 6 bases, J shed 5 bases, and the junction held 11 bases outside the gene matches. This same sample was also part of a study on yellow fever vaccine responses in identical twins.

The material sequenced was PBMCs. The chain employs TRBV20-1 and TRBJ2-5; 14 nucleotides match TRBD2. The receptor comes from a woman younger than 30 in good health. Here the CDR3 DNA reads TGCAGTGCCCGACCTGGGACTAGCGGGGGCTGGGAGACCCAGTACTTC. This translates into CSARPGTSGGWETQYF.